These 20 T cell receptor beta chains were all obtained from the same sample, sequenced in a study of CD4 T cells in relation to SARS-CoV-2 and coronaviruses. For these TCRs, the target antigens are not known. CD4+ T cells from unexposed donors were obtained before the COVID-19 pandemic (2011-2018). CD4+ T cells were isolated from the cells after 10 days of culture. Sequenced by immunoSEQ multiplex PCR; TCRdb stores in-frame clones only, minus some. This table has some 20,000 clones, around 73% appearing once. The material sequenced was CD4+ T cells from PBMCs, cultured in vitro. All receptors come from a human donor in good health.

The CDR3 here is CASSLGLAGSHPMSEQYF. The CDR3 coding sequence is TGCGCCAGCAGCCTGGGACTAGCGGGGAGTCACCCAATGTCCGAGCAGTACTTC. The V gene is TRBV5-1, the J gene TRBJ2-7; 13 bases are a match to TRBD2. CDR1 is SGHRS and CDR2 is YFSETQ in the germline V gene. The CDR3 extends over 18 amino acids. V shed 4 bases and J 6 bases; nucleotides not matched to a gene: 16.

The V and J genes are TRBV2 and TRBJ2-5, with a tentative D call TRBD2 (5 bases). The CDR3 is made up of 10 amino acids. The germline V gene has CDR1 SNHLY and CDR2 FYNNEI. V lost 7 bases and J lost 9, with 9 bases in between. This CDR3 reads CASTTRAQYF. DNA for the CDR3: TGTGCCAGCACCACGAGGGCCCAGTACTTC.

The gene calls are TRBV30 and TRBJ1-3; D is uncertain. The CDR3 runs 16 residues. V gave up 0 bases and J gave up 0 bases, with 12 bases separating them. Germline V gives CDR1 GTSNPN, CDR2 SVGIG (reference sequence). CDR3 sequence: CAWSVRATISGNTIYF. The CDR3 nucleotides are TGTGCCTGGAGTGTACGGGCTACGATCTCTGGAAACACCATATATTTT. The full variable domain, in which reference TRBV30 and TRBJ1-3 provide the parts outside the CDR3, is SQTIHQWPATLVQPVGSPLSLECTVEGTSNPNLYWYRQAAGRGLQLLFYSVGIGQISSEVPQNLSASRPQDRQFILSSKKLLLSDSGFYLCAWSVRATISGNTIYFGEGSWLTVV.

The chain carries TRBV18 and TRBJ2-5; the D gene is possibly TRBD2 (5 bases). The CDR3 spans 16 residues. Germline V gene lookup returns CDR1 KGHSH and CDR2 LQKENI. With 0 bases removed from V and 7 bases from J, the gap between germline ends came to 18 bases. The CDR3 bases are TGTGCCAGCTCACCACCGGACTTAGAGGCCTGGGGGACCCAGTACTTC. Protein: CASSPPDLEAWGTQYF.

The CDR3 sequence: CASTKAGSNEQFF. The CDR3 DNA follows: TGTGCCAGCACCAAAGCGGGGAGCAATGAGCAGTTCTTC. This chain links TRBV6-5 with TRBJ2-1, with 7 bases aligning to TRBD2. The CDR3 is made up of 13 amino acids. V shed 7 bases, J shed 6 bases, and the junction held 6 bases outside the gene matches. Germline loops: CDR1 MNHEY, CDR2 SVGAGI.

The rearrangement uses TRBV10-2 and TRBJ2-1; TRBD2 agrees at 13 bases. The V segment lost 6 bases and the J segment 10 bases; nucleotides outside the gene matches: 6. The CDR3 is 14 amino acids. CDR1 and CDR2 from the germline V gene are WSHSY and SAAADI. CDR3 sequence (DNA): TGCGCCAGCAGGGGACTAGCGGGATATTCGGAGCAGTTCTTC. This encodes CASRGLAGYSEQFF.

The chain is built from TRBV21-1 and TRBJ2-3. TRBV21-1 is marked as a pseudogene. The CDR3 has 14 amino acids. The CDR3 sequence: CASIKGCSADTQYF. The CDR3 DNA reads TGTGCCAGCATTAAAGGATGTTCTGCAGATACGCAGTATTTT.

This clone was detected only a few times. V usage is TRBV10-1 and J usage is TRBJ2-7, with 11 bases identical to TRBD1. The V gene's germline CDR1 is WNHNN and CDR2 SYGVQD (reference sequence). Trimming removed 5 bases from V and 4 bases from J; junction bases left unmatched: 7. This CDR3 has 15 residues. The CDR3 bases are TGCGCCAGCAGTACCGGGACAGGGGGTGGTTACGAGCAGTACTTC. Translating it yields CASSTGTGGGYEQYF.

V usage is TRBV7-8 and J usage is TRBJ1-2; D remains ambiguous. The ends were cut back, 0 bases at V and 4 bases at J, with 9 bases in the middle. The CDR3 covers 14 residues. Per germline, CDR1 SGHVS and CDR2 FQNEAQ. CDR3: CASSLAPGSYGYTF. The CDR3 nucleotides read TGTGCCAGCAGCTTAGCGCCCGGGAGCTATGGCTACACCTTC.

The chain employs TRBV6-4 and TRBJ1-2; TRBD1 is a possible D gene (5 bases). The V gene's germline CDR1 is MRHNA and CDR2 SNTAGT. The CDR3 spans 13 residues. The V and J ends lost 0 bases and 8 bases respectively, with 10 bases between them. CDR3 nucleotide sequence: TGTGCCAGCAGTGACTCAACGAAGGGGGGCTACACCTTC. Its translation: CASSDSTKGGYTF.

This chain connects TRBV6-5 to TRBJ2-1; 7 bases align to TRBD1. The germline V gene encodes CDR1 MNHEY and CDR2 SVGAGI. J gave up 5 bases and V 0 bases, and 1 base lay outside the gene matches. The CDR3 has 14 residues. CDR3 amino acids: CASSYSQGDNEQFF. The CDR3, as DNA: TGTGCCAGCAGTTACTCGCAGGGGGACAATGAGCAGTTCTTC.

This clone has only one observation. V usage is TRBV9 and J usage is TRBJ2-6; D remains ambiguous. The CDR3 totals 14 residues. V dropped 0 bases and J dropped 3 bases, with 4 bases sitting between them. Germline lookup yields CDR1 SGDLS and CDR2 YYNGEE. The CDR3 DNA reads TGTGCCAGCAGCGTAGAGGTTGGGGCCAACGTCCTGACTTTC. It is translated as CASSVEVGANVLTF.

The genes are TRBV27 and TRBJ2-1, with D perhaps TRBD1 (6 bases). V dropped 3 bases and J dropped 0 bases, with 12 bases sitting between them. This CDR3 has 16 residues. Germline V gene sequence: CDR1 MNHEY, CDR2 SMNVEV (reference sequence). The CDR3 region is CASSFSTGTSYNEQFF. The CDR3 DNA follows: TGTGCCAGCAGTTTCTCAACAGGGACCTCCTACAATGAGCAGTTCTTC.

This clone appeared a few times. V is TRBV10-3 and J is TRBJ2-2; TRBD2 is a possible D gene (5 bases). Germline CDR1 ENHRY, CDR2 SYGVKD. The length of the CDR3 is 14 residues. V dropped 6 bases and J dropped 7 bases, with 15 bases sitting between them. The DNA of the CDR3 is TGTGCCATCAGCCCTTCACTAGGGAGCGGGGAGCTGTTTTTT. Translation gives CAISPSLGSGELFF.

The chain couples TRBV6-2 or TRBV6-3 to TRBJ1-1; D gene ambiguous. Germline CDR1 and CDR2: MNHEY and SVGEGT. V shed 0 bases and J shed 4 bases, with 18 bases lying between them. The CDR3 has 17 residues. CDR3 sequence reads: CASSYSIASTVRTEAFF. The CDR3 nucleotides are TGTGCCAGCAGTTACTCGATAGCATCTACAGTTCGCACTGAAGCTTTCTTT.

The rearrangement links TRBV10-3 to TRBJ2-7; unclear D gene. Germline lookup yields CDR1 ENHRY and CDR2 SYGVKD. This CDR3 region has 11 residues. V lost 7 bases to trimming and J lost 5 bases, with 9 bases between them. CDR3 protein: CAINQGHEQYF. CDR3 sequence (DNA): TGTGCCATCAACCAAGGTCACGAGCAGTACTTC.

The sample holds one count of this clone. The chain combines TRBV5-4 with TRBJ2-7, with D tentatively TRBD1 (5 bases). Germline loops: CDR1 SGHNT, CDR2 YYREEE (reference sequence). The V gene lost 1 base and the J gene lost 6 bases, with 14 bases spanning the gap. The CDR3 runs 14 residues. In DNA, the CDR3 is TGTGCCAGCAGCTTGATCGGCCAGGGTGGCGAGCAGTACTTC. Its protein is CASSLIGQGGEQYF.

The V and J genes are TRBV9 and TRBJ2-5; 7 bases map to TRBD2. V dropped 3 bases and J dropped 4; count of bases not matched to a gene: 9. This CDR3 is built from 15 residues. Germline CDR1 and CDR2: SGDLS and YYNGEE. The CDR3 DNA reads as TGTGCCAGCAGCGGGGGGAGGACTAGAGGAGAGACCCAGTACTTC. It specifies CASSGGRTRGETQYF.

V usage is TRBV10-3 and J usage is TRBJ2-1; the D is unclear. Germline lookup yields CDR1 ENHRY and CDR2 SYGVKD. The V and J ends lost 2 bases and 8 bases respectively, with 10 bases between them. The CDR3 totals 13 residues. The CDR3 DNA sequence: TGTGCCATCAGTGAGAGGACGAATGATGAGCAGTTCTTC. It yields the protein CAISERTNDEQFF.

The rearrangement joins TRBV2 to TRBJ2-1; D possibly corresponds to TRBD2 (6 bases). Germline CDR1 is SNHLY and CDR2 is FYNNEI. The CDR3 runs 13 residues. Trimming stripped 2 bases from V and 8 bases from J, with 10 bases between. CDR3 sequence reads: CASSESGVYEQFF. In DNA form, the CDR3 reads TGTGCCAGCAGTGAATCGGGGGTCTATGAGCAGTTCTTC.